Following are 27 T cell receptor beta chains from one sample sequenced in a study of blood T cell repertoires in COVID-19. Here immunoSEQ multiplex PCR was the method, and the copy in TCRdb shows in-frame clones only, minus some. This sample has some 200,000 clones; approximately 90% occur once, and the top ten carry about 4.8%. The material sequenced was peripheral blood. The receptors come from a woman in her thirties or forties with acute or convalescent COVID-19.

CDR3 loop: CASSTGPPPFF. Here the CDR3 DNA reads TGTGCCAGTAGTACGGGTCCCCCTCCTTTCTTT. This chain uses TRBV19 with TRBJ1-1; D is unresolved. Per germline, CDR1 LNHDA and CDR2 SQIVND (reference sequence). V was cut by 4 bases and J by 12 bases, with 12 bases left in between. The CDR3 sequence is 11 residues long.

The chain uses TRBV24-1 and TRBJ2-3; 7 nucleotides line up with TRBD1. Trimming cost V 3 bases and J 3 bases; bases outside gene matches: 8. The CDR3 totals 16 residues. The germline V gene has CDR1 KGHDR and CDR2 SFDVKD. For the CDR3, the DNA is TGTGCCACCAGTGATACAGCCGGGACAGTAACAGATACGCAGTATTTT. This codes for CATSDTAGTVTDTQYF.

V gene TRBV12-2 combines with J gene TRBJ2-7; the table's D call of TRBD2 was not tested on the DNA. TRBV12-2 is a listed pseudogene. This CDR3 contains 12 residues. CDR3 protein: CASRLWESEQYV. In DNA, the CDR3 is TGTGCAAGTCGCTTGTGGGAGAGCGAGCAGTACGTC.

The chain is built from TRBV5-1 and TRBJ1-4; D may be TRBD1 (6 bases). V was trimmed by 1 base and J by 8 bases, leaving 9 bases between them. This CDR3 is built from 13 residues. CDR1 and CDR2 (germline): SGHRS, YFSETQ. The CDR3 DNA follows: TGCGCCAGCAGCTTGACAGGGCGGGAAAAACTGTTTTTT. As protein: CASSLTGREKLFF.

This clone was counted a single time. The rearrangement joins TRBV5-6 to TRBJ1-2; 9 nucleotides agree with TRBD1. The CDR3 totals 13 residues. V dropped 3 bases and J dropped 4; count of bases not matched to a gene: 1. CDR1 SGHDT and CDR2 YYEEEE come from the germline V gene. CDR3 loop: CASSWGQGYGYTF. The CDR3 DNA follows: TGTGCCAGCAGCTGGGGACAGGGCTATGGCTACACCTTC.

This clone was detected only once. The chain uses TRBV2 and TRBJ2-5; 8 nucleotides agree with TRBD2. The ends lost 7 bases at V and 4 bases at J; junction bases unmatched: 14. CDR1 and CDR2 (germline): SNHLY, FYNNEI. CDR3 length: 16 residues. For the CDR3, the DNA is TGTGCCAGCACCCTCGACGTGACTAGCGTCGGAGAGACCCAGTACTTC. Amino acid sequence: CASTLDVTSVGETQYF.

This clone was counted once. The rearrangement uses TRBV2 and TRBJ1-2; a possible D gene is TRBD1 (6 bases). Germline values: CDR1 SNHLY, CDR2 FYNNEI. The V end was cut by 8 bases, the J end by 3 bases, with 13 bases between. The CDR3 totals 13 residues. Here the CDR3 reads CASQDSFDYGYTF. CDR3 DNA: TGTGCCAGCCAGGACAGTTTTGACTATGGCTACACCTTC.

This chain links TRBV3-1 (or the pseudogene TRBV3-2) with TRBJ2-1, with TRBD2 matching over 8 bases. This CDR3 comprises 15 residues. CDR1 is LGHDT and CDR2 is YNNKEL in the germline V gene (reference sequence). V lost 4 bases to trimming and J lost 3 bases; unmatched junction nucleotides: 5. CDR3 region: CASSPTGGHYNEQFF. CDR3 in DNA: TGTGCCAGCAGCCCGACGGGGGGGCACTACAATGAGCAGTTCTTC.

This clone appeared a single time. The rearrangement joins TRBV7-8 to TRBJ2-3, with 11 bases lining up with TRBD2. V trimming: 1 base; J trimming: 2 bases; junction bases outside the gene matches: 8. From germline, CDR1 is SGHVS and CDR2 FQNEAQ. The CDR3 runs to 18 residues. CDR3 protein: CASSLVQTSGVYTDTQYF. In nucleotides, the CDR3 is TGTGCCAGCAGCTTAGTCCAGACTAGCGGGGTCTACACAGATACGCAGTATTTT.

This clone was detected a few times. The chain has TRBV2 and TRBJ2-7; 10 bases map to TRBD1. The germline gives CDR1 SNHLY, CDR2 FYNNEI. Trimming removed 7 bases from V and 1 base from J; junction bases left unmatched: 4. The CDR3 is 14 residues long. DNA for the CDR3: TGTGCCAGCATGAGGGACAGGGGATCCTACGAGCAGTACGTC. Translating gives CASMRDRGSYEQYV.

The count of this clone is one. The J gene is TRBJ1-6, the V gene TRBV30; D is ambiguous. Germline V gene lookup returns CDR1 GTSNPN and CDR2 SVGIG (reference sequence). This CDR3 contains 13 residues. Trimming pared 1 base from V and 9 bases from J, leaving 10 bases between. The CDR3 region is CAWSAMSGSPLHF. The CDR3 DNA reads TGTGCCTGGAGTGCTATGAGCGGTTCACCCCTCCACTTT. Combining the CDR3 with reference TRBV30 and TRBJ1-6 gives the whole variable domain SQTIHQWPATLVQPVGSPLSLECTVEGTSNPNLYWYRQAAGRGLQLLFYSVGIGQISSEVPQNLSASRPQDRQFILSSKKLLLSDSGFYLCAWSAMSGSPLHFGNGTRLTVT.

The chain employs TRBV9 and TRBJ1-2; a weak D match, TRBD1 (5 bases). This CDR3 is 16 amino acids long. V dropped 0 bases and J dropped 2 bases, with 14 bases sitting between them. Germline assignment: CDR1 SGDLS and CDR2 YYNGEE. The CDR3 reads CASSVDTQGGNYGYTF. The CDR3 DNA is TGTGCCAGCAGCGTAGACACCCAGGGAGGGAACTATGGCTACACCTTC.

The chain joins TRBV6-1 to TRBJ1-6; D remains ambiguous. From germline, CDR1 is MNHNS and CDR2 SASEGT. V was pared by 4 bases and J by 0 bases, with 10 bases between. This CDR3 is built from 16 residues. CDR3 region: CASSVTSSSYNSPLHF. The CDR3 DNA reads as TGTGCCAGCAGTGTGACATCGAGCTCCTATAATTCACCCCTCCACTTT.

The chain combines TRBV19 with TRBJ1-1; D is undetermined. CDR1 and CDR2 (germline): LNHDA, SQIVND (reference sequence). V was clipped by 8 bases and J by 0 bases, with 10 bases between them. This CDR3 has 13 amino acids. The CDR3 sequence: CASQDTLNTEAFF. The DNA of the CDR3 is TGTGCCAGTCAAGACACCCTGAACACTGAAGCTTTCTTT. Looking up the rest from reference TRBV19 and TRBJ1-1 gives the full variable domain: DGGITQSPKYLFRKEGQNVTLSCEQNLNHDAMYWYRQDPGQGLRLIYYSQIVNDFQKGDIAEGYSVSREKKESFPLTVTSAQKNPTAFYLCASQDTLNTEAFFGQGTRLTVV.

This clone was seen only a few times. The rearrangement joins TRBV7-8 to TRBJ2-7; unclear D gene. The V and J ends lost 2 bases and 7 bases respectively, with 18 bases between them. The V gene's germline CDR1 is SGHVS and CDR2 FQNEAQ. The CDR3 runs 15 residues. CDR3 region: CASSLLPSSIYEQYV. CDR3 nucleotides: TGTGCCAGCAGCTTATTACCGTCGTCGATCTATGAGCAGTACGTC.

The rearrangement links TRBV29-1 to TRBJ2-2; D gene uncertain. CDR1 SQVTM and CDR2 ANQGSEA come from the germline V gene. The ends were cut back, 4 bases at V and 4 bases at J, with 7 bases in the middle. The CDR3 is 12 amino acids. The CDR3 region has the DNA TGCAGCGTTGCCGGTAGCACCGGGGAGCTGTTTTTT. It specifies CSVAGSTGELFF.

V is TRBV7-2 and J is TRBJ1-2; 8 bases line up with TRBD1. Losses at the gene ends were 5 bases for V and 4 bases for J; bases not matched to a gene: 9. The CDR3 is 15 residues long. Germline V gene data show CDR1 as SGHTA and CDR2 as FQGNSA. CDR3 sequence reads: CASSPHSGQAYGYTF. DNA for the CDR3: TGTGCCAGCAGCCCTCACTCGGGACAGGCCTATGGCTACACCTTC.

The chain carries TRBV29-1 and TRBJ1-2; D is ambiguous. The V and J ends lost 0 bases and 3 bases respectively, with 8 bases between them. The CDR3 spans 13 residues. Per germline, CDR1 SQVTM and CDR2 ANQGSEA. The CDR3 loop is CSVEDRRYYGYTF. The DNA for the CDR3 is TGCAGCGTTGAAGATCGGAGATACTATGGCTACACCTTC.

The chain links TRBV9 to TRBJ1-1; 8 bases are shared with TRBD1. V trimming: 2 bases; J trimming: 4 bases; junction bases outside the gene matches: 4. CDR1 and CDR2 (germline): SGDLS, YYNGEE. This CDR3 spans 14 amino acids. CDR3 residues: CASSVWGTGTEAFF. In DNA form, the CDR3 reads TGTGCCAGCAGCGTGTGGGGGACAGGCACTGAAGCTTTCTTT.

CDR3 nucleotides: TGTGCCAGCAGTGAAGTAAGCGGGGCAGGGATCGGGGAGCTGTTTTTT. Residues: CASSEVSGAGIGELFF. The chain employs TRBV6-1 and TRBJ2-2; 7 nucleotides match TRBD2. The CDR3 consists of 16 residues. V was clipped by 1 base and J by 7 bases; unmatched bases: 9. Per germline, CDR1 MNHNS and CDR2 SASEGT.

This clone has a handful of counts. The rearrangement joins TRBV5-5 to TRBJ1-1, with TRBD1 identical over 11 bases. Per germline, CDR1 SGHKS and CDR2 YYEKEE (reference sequence). J gave up 3 bases and V 3 bases, and 1 base lay outside the gene matches. CDR3 length: 14 amino acids. The CDR3 protein is CASSSGQGDTEAFF. DNA for the CDR3: TGTGCCAGCAGCTCGGGACAGGGGGACACTGAAGCTTTCTTT.

This sequence joins TRBV6-5 and TRBJ1-6; 8 bases map to TRBD1. CDR3 size: 15 residues. Trimming at V came to 6 bases and at J to 10 bases, leaving 11 bases not matched to a gene. Germline loops: CDR1 MNHEY, CDR2 SVGAGI. The chain's CDR3 is CASRGNGQGLSPLHF. CDR3 DNA sequence: TGTGCCAGCAGGGGCAACGGACAGGGATTATCACCCCTCCACTTT.

The V and J genes are TRBV10-1 and TRBJ2-1; 7 bases are shared with TRBD2. The CDR3 has 14 amino acids. Per the germline V gene, CDR1 is WNHNN and CDR2 is SYGVQD (reference sequence). V dropped 9 bases and J dropped 6; count of bases not matched to a gene: 11. The CDR3 DNA reads as TGCGCCAGTTCGCGGGGGACCTCTCGCAATGAGCAGTTCTTC. It is translated as CASSRGTSRNEQFF.

The V gene is TRBV11-2, the J gene TRBJ2-6; 9 positions agree with TRBD1. Germline V lookup: CDR1 SGHAT, CDR2 FQNNGV. The CDR3 covers 17 residues. The V and J ends lost 5 bases and 0 bases, in that order; junction bases with no gene match: 5. The CDR3 is CASSPGTGRSGANVLTF. CDR3 bases: TGTGCCAGCAGCCCCGGGACAGGGCGCTCTGGGGCCAACGTCCTGACTTTC.

This CDR3 is CASSLQGQENTIYF. CDR3 DNA: TGCGCCAGCAGCTTACAGGGCCAGGAAAACACCATATATTTT. V usage is TRBV5-1 and J usage is TRBJ1-3, with a weak D call TRBD1 (6 bases). The CDR3 is 14 residues long. Germline V lookup: CDR1 SGHRS, CDR2 YFSETQ. Trimming left V 2 bases short and J 6 bases short, with 12 bases between.

Here the CDR3 reads CASSYTGTSGGGSEQFF. In nucleotides, the CDR3 is TGTGCCAGCAGTTACACAGGCACTAGCGGGGGGGGCTCTGAGCAGTTCTTC. The V gene is TRBV6-2 or TRBV6-3, the J gene TRBJ2-1; TRBD2 matches 13 bases. V shed 2 bases, J shed 9 bases, and the junction held 10 bases outside the gene matches. The germline CDR1 and CDR2 sequences are MNHEY and SVGEGT. The CDR3 contains 17 residues.

The J gene is TRBJ2-5, the V gene TRBV7-2, with 11 bases identical to TRBD2. J lost 5 bases, V lost 3 bases, and 5 bases had no gene match. CDR3 length: 15 amino acids. Germline V lookup: CDR1 SGHTA, CDR2 FQGNSA. CDR3 region: CASSLTGTSGETQYF. DNA for the CDR3: TGTGCCAGCAGCTTGACCGGGACTAGCGGTGAGACCCAGTACTTC.